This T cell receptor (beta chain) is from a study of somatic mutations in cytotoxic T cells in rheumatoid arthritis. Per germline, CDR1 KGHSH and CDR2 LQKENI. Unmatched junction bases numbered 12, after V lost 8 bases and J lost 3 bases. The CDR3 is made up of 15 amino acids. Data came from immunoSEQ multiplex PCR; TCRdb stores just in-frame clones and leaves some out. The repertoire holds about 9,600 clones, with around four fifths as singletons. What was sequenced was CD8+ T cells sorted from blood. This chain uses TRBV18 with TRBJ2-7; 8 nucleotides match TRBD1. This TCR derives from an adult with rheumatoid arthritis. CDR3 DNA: TGTGCCAGCACCGTACCGGGACAGGCCATCTACGAGCAGTACTTC. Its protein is CASTVPGQAIYEQYF. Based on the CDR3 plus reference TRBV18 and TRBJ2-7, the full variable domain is NAGVMQNPRHLVRRRGQEARLRCSPMKGHSHVYWYRQLPEEGLKFMVYLQKENIIDESGMPKERFSAEFPKEGPSILRIQQVVRGDSAAYFCASTVPGQAIYEQYFGPGTRLTVT.